Many counts were recorded for the clone carrying this TCR beta chain. This entry comes from a study of molecular identifiers for immune sequencing clone quantification. With 0 bases removed from V and 1 base from J, the gap between germline ends came to 8 bases. Looked up from germline, CDR1 is DFQATT and CDR2 is SNEGSKA (reference sequence). The CDR3 contains 14 residues. MiXCR, run by TCRdb on the PCR reads, gives a single entry per CDR3 protein. Here the sample spans about 640,000 distinct CDR3 sequences, just under 20% being singletons. This clonotype was obtained from a human donor in good health. Some libraries in this study had Jurkat cell RNA spiked in. The chain has TRBV20-1 and TRBJ2-3; D might be TRBD2 (5 bases). Sequencing was performed on naive CD8+ T cells from blood, with Jurkat cell RNA spiked in. Specified subset: FACS-sorted CD8+CD4-CCR7+CD45RA+ naive T cells. For the CDR3, the DNA is TGCAGTGCTAGAGATGGGAGTCGCACAGATACGCAGTATTTT. The encoded protein is CSARDGSRTDTQYF.